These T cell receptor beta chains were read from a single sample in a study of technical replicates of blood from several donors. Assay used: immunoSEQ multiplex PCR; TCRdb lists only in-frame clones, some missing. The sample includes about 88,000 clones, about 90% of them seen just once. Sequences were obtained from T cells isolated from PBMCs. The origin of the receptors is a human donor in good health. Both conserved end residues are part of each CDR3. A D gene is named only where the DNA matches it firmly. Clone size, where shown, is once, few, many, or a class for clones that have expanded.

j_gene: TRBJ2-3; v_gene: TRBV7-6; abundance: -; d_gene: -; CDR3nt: TGTGCCAGCAGCTTAGAAGGGGGTATGAATACGCAGTATTTT; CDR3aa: CASSLEGGMNTQYF
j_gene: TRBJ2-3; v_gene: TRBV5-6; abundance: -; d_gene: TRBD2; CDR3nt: TGTGCCAGCAGCTCACTCTCCCTTTTAGGGACTAGCGGGGATACGCAGTATTTT; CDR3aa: CASSSLSLLGTSGDTQYF
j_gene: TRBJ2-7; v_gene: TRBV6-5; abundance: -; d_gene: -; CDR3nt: TGTGCCACCTCGGGGAGCTCCTACGAGCAGTACTTC; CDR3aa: CATSGSSYEQYF
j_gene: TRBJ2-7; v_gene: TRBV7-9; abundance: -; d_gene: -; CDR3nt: TGTGCCAGCAGCTTAGCAGGACTATCCTACGAGCAGTACTTC; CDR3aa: CASSLAGLSYEQYF
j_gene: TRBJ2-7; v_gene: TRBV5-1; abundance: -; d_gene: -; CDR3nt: TGCGCCAGCAGCGGCGGCAGTTCCTACGAGCAGTACTTC; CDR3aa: CASSGGSSYEQYF
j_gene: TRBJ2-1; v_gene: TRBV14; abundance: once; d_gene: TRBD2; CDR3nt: TGTGCCAGCAGCCTACTCTTTCTGCGGGAGGGCCGATACAATGAGCAGTTCTTC; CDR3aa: CASSLLFLREGRYNEQFF
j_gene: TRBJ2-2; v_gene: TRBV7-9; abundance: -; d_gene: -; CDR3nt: TGTGCCAGCAGCCCCGACAGTTTCTCCCCCGGGGAGCTGTTTTTT; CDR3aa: CASSPDSFSPGELFF
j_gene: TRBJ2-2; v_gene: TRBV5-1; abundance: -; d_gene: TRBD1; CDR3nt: TGCGCCAGCAGCTTTACCGGGACAGCACTCGTCACCGGGGAGCTGTTTTTT; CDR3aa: CASSFTGTALVTGELFF
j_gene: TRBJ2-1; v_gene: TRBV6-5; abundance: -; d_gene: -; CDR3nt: TGTGCCAGCAGCCCCGGCGCGACGGGGCAGTTCTTC; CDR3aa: CASSPGATGQFF
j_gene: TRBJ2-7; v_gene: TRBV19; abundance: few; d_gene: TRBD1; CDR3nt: TGTGCCAGTAGAAGGACAGGGGCGGCCTCCTACGAGCAGTACTTC; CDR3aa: CASRRTGAASYEQYF
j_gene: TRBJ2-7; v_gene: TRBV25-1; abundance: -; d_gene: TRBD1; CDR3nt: TGTGCCAGCAGTCCCTCCGGACAGGGTGTGTTCGAGCAGTACTTC; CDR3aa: CASSPSGQGVFEQYF
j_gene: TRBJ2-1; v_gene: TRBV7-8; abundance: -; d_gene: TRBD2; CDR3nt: TGTGCCAGCAGCTCTTTAGCGGGAGGGGGCGATGAGCAGTTCTTC; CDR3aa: CASSSLAGGGDEQFF
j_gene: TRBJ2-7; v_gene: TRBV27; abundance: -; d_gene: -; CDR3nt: TGTGCCAGCAGTTTATTCCTAACAGGGTACGAGCAGTACTTC; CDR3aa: CASSLFLTGYEQYF
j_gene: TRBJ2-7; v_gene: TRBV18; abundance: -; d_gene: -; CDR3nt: TGTGCCAGCTCACAACGGTCCTCCTACGAGCAGTACTTC; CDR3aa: CASSQRSSYEQYF
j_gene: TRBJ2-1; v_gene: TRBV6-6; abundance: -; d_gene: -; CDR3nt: TGTGCCAGCAGTTACCTTAGCGGAGTTGAGCAGTTCTTC; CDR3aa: CASSYLSGVEQFF
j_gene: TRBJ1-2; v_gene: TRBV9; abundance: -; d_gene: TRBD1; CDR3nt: TGTGCCAGCAGCCCCTCCGATAGGGACAGGGGGCTTGGTGGCTACACCTTC; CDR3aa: CASSPSDRDRGLGGYTF
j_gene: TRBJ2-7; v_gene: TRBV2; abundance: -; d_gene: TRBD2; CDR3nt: TGTGCCAGCAGAAAAGCGGGGGAGATCTCCTACGAGCAGTACTTC; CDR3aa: CASRKAGEISYEQYF
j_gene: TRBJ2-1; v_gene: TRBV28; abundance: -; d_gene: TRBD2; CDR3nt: TGTGCCAGCAGGCGGTCGTCTAGCGGGAGGTACAATGAGCAGTTCTTC; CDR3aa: CASRRSSSGRYNEQFF
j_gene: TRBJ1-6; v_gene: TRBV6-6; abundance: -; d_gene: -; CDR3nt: TGTGCCAGCCAGACCGACAAGCACAAAAATTCACCCCTCCACTTT; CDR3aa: CASQTDKHKNSPLHF
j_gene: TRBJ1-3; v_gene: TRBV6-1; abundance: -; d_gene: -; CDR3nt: TGTGCCAGCAGTGAAGTGGGGCAAAGAAACACCATATATTTT; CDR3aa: CASSEVGQRNTIYF
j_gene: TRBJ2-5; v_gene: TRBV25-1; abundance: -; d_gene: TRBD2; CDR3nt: TGTGCCAGCACCACAACTAGCGGGAGCGGAGAGACCCAGTACTTC; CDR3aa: CASTTTSGSGETQYF
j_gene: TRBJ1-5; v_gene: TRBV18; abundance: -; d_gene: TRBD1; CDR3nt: TGTGCCAGCTCACCCGACAGGGATCAGCCCCAGCATTTT; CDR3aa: CASSPDRDQPQHF
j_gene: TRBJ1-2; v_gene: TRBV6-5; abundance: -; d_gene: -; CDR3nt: TGTGCCAGCAGCCGATATGTCGGTATCTATGGCTACACCTTC; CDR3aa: CASSRYVGIYGYTF
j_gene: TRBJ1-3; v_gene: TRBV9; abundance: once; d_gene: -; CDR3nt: TGTGCCAGCAGCGTAGCTAGTGGTGCTGGAAACACCATATATTTT; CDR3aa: CASSVASGAGNTIYF
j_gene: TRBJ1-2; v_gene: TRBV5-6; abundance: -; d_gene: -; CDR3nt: TGTGCCAGCAGCTTGCAAGGCCAGGGGCATCGAAATGGCTACACCTTC; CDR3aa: CASSLQGQGHRNGYTF
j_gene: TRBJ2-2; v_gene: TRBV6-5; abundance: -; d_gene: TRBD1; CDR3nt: TGTGCCAGCAGTAACGGACAGGGTTTTGCCGGGGAGCTGTTTTTT; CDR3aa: CASSNGQGFAGELFF
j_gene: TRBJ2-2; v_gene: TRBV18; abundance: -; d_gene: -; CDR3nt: TGTGCCAGCTCACCACCGGCAGGGTATTTTCCGTCTGGGGAGCTGTTTTTT; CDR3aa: CASSPPAGYFPSGELFF
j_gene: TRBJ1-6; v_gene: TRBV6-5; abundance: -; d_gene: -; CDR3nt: TGTGCCAGCAGTTACTCGAAAGGGAGTAATTCACCCCTCCACTTT; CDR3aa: CASSYSKGSNSPLHF
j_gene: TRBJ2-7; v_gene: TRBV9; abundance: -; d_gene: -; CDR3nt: TGTGCCAGCAGCGTAGATTGGGCTAACTACGAGCAGTACTTC; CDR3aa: CASSVDWANYEQYF
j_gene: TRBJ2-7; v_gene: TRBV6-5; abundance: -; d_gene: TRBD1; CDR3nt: TGTGCCAGCAGTACATACAGGGGGCCTTACGAGCAGTACTTC; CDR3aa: CASSTYRGPYEQYF
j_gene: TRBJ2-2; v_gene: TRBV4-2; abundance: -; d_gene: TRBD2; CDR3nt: TGTGCCAGCAGCCACGAGGGACTAACTAACACCGGGGAGCTGTTTTTT; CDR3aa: CASSHEGLTNTGELFF
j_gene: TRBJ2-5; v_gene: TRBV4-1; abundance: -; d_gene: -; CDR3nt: TGCGCCAGCAGCCTCCGGTGGGCAGGCCCCCAAGAGACCCAGTACTTC; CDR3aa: CASSLRWAGPQETQYF
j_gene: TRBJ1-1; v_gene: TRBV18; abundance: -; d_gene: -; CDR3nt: TGTGCCAGCTCACTAGCTCAGGGGAGGAACACTGAAGCTTTCTTT; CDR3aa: CASSLAQGRNTEAFF
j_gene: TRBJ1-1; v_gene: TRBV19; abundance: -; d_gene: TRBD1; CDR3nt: TGTGCCAGTAGTATCCCCGGGACAGGAGTGAACACTGAAGCTTTCTTT; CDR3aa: CASSIPGTGVNTEAFF
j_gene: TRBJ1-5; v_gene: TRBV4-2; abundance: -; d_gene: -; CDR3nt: TGTGCCAGCAGCCAAGAAGTCACAGGGTATAGCAATCAGCCCCAGCATTTT; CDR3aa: CASSQEVTGYSNQPQHF
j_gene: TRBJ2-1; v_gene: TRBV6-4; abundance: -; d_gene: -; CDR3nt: TGTGCCAGCAGTGTTTTGGCAGGGGAAGGGAATGAGCAGTTCTTC; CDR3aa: CASSVLAGEGNEQFF
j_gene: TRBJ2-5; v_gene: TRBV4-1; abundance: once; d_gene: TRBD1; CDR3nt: TGCGCCAGCAGCCAAGGCGGCGACAGGGCAGAGACCCAGTACTTC; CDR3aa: CASSQGGDRAETQYF
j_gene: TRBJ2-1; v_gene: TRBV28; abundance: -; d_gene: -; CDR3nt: TGTGCCAGCAGTTTTACCTTCAGTTTTGAGCAGTTCTTC; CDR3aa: CASSFTFSFEQFF
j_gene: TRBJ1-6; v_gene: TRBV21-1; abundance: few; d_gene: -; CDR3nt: TGTGCCAGCATCCCGGGACAGGGCCCTTCACCCCTCCACTTT; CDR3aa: CASIPGQGPSPLHF
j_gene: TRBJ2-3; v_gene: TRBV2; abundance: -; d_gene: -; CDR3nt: TGTGCCAGCAGTGAAGCGCTAGGGGGGGCGAAGGTGCTTTACACAGATACGCAGTATTTT; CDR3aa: CASSEALGGAKVLYTDTQYF
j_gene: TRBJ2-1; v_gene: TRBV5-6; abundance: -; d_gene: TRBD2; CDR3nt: TGTGCCACGCGCGGGAGCTCCTACAATGAGCAGTTCTTC; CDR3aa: CATRGSSYNEQFF